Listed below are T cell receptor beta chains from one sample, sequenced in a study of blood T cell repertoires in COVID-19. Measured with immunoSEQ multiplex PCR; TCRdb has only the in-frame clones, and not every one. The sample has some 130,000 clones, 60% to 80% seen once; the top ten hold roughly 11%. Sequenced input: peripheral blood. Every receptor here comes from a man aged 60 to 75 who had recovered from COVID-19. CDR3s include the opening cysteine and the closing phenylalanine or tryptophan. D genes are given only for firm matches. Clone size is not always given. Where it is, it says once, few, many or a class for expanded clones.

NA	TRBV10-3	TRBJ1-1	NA	CAISGLSNTEAFF	TGTGCCATTTCAGGGTTATCAAACACTGAAGCTTTCTTT
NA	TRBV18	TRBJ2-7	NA	CASSPATPGDEQYF	TGTGCCAGCTCACCGGCCACCCCCGGGGACGAGCAGTACTTC
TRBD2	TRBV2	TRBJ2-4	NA	CASSGRTSGSRNIQYF	TGTGCCAGCAGTGGCCGGACTAGCGGGAGTAGGAACATTCAGTACTTC
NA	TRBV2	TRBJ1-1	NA	CASSGDHGTEAFF	TGTGCCAGCAGCGGGGATCACGGAACTGAAGCTTTCTTT
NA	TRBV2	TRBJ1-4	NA	CASSELLATNEKLFF	TGTGCCAGCAGTGAACTCCTTGCAACTAATGAAAAACTGTTTTTT
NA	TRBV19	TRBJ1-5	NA	CASSIGRANQPQHF	TGTGCCAGTAGTATAGGCAGGGCTAATCAGCCCCAGCATTTT
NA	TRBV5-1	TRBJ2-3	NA	CASSSQGMGDTQYF	TGCGCCAGCAGCTCCCAGGGGATGGGGGATACGCAGTATTTT
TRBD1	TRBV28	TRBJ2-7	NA	CASSSLRDRGRYEQYF	TGTGCCAGCAGTTCTCTCCGGGACAGGGGGCGTTACGAGCAGTACTTC
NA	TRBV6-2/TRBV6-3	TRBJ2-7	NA	CASSYVARGSEQYF	TGTGCCAGCAGTTACGTTGCACGGGGGTCCGAGCAGTACTTC
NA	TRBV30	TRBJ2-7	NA	CAWSLGGSGYEQYF	TGTGCCTGGAGCTTAGGTGGGAGCGGCTACGAGCAGTACTTC
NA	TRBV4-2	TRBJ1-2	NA	CASSQVTAYGYTF	TGTGCCAGCAGCCAAGTGACAGCATATGGCTACACCTTC
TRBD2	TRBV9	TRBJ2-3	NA	CASSVEGSGRHTPSTDTQYF	TGTGCCAGCAGCGTAGAGGGTAGCGGGAGGCACACCCCTAGCACAGATACGCAGTATTTT
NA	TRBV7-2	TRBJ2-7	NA	CASSPSYEQYF	TGTGCCAGCAGCCCCAGCTACGAGCAGTACTTC
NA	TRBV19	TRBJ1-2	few	CATKGQGDYGYTF	TGTGCCACCAAGGGCCAGGGCGACTATGGCTACACCTTC
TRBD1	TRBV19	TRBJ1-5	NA	CASSIAIAGTAGGQPQHF	TGTGCCAGTAGTATAGCTATAGCCGGGACAGCCGGCGGTCAGCCCCAGCATTTT
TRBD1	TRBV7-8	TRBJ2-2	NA	CASVLQGARSTGELFF	TGTGCCAGCGTACTACAGGGGGCCCGGAGCACCGGGGAGCTGTTTTTT
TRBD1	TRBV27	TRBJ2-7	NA	CASSLQRGGTGFEQYF	TGTGCCAGCAGTTTACAAAGGGGCGGGACAGGGTTCGAGCAGTACTTC
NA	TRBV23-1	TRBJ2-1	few	CASSQRESSYNEQFF	TGCGCCAGCAGTCAAAGAGAGAGCTCCTACAATGAGCAGTTCTTC
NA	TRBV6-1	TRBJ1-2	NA	CASSEVVDVGGLGYGYTF	TGTGCCAGCAGTGAAGTCGTTGATGTCGGAGGCCTGGGGTATGGCTACACCTTC
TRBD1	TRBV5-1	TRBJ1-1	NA	CASSSGDSRVNTEAFF	TGCGCCAGCAGCTCTGGGGACAGCCGGGTGAACACTGAAGCTTTCTTT
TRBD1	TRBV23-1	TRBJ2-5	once	CASSQPPRGTRETQYF	TGCGCCAGCAGTCAACCACCCAGGGGGACGCGAGAGACCCAGTACTTC
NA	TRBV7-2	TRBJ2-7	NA	CASSLSYEQYF	TGTGCCAGCAGTCTATCCTACGAGCAGTACTTC
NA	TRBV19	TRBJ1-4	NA	CASSIGVANEKLFF	TGTGCCAGTAGTATAGGAGTAGCTAATGAAAAACTGTTTTTT
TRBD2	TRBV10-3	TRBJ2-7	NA	CAISALAGVDEQYF	TGTGCCATCAGTGCACTAGCGGGGGTTGACGAGCAGTACTTC
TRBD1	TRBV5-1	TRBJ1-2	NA	CASSLWDSNYGYTF	TGCGCCAGCAGCTTATGGGACAGTAACTATGGCTACACCTTC
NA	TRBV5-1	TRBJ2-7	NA	CASSLSSEYEQYF	TGCGCCAGCAGCTTGTCCTCAGAATACGAGCAGTACTTC
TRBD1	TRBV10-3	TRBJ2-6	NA	CAISESPGQGTGANVLTF	TGTGCCATCAGTGAGTCGCCAGGACAGGGTACTGGGGCCAACGTCCTGACTTTC
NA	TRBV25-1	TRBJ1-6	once	CASSDSGTRQLPLHF	TGTGCCAGCAGTGACTCCGGGACACGCCAGCTGCCCCTCCACTTT
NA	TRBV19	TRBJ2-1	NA	CASSMTEYNEQFF	TGTGCCAGTAGTATGACAGAATACAATGAGCAGTTCTTC
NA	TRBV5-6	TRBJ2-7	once	CASSVPGRTTYNEQYF	TGTGCCAGCAGCGTCCCAGGGCGGACTACATATAACGAGCAGTACTTC
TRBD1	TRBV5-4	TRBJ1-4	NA	CASSLVQGGREKLFF	TGTGCCAGCAGCTTGGTGCAGGGGGGAAGAGAAAAACTGTTTTTT
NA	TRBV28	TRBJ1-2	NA	CASSSAGRRDYGYTF	TGTGCCAGCAGTTCCGCGGGGCGCAGGGACTATGGCTACACCTTC
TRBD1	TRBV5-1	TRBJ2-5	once	CASKRQGAAQETQYF	TGCGCCAGCAAGAGGCAGGGGGCAGCACAAGAGACCCAGTACTTC
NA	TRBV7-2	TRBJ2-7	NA	CASSLGWGPYEQYF	TGTGCCAGCAGCTTAGGATGGGGGCCTTACGAGCAGTACTTC
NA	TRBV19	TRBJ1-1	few	CASSILTGLTEAFF	TGTGCCAGTAGTATATTGACAGGTCTTACTGAAGCTTTCTTT
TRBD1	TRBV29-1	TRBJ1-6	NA	CSGSVWTGGSYNSPLHF	TGCAGCGGATCGGTATGGACAGGGGGCTCCTATAATTCACCCCTCCACTTT
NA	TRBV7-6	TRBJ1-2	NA	CASSSLQGSGYTF	TGTGCCAGCAGTTCACTACAGGGAAGTGGCTACACCTTC
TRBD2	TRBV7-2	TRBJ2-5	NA	CASSLGAGGPETQYF	TGTGCCAGCAGCTTAGGAGCGGGGGGGCCCGAGACCCAGTACTTC
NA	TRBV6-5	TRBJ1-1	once	CASSYSGAENTEAFF	TGTGCCAGCAGTTACTCGGGGGCGGAAAACACTGAAGCTTTCTTT
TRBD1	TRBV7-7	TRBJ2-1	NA	CASSKSGQANEQFF	TGTGCTAGCAGCAAATCGGGACAGGCGAATGAGCAGTTCTTC
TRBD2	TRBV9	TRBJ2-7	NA	CASSASGTSSYEQYF	TGTGCCAGCAGCGCGTCCGGGACTAGCTCCTACGAGCAGTACTTC
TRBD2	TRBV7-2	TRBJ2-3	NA	CASSDSGRASTDTQYF	TGTGCCAGCAGCGATAGCGGGAGGGCCTCCACAGATACGCAGTATTTT
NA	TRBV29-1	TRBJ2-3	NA	CGGRGIGVDTQYF	TGCGGAGGCCGAGGAATAGGAGTAGATACGCAGTATTTT
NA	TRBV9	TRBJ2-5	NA	CASSVVGGQETQYF	TGTGCCAGCAGCGTAGTCGGCGGGCAAGAGACCCAGTACTTC
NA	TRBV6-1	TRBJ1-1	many	CASSEVRGRKNTEAFF	TGTGCCAGCAGTGAAGTTCGGGGGAGGAAAAACACTGAAGCTTTCTTT
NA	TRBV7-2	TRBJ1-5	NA	CASSLDSSNQPQHF	TGTGCCAGCAGCTTAGACAGCTCAAATCAGCCCCAGCATTTT
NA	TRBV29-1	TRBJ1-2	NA	CSVEEGGSMFYTF	TGCAGCGTTGAAGAGGGGGGTTCTATGTTCTACACCTTC
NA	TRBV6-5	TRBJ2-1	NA	CASSYSGLVSRNEQFF	TGTGCCAGCAGTTACTCGGGGCTAGTTTCCCGTAATGAGCAGTTCTTC
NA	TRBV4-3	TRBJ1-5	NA	CASSQETGNDQPQHF	TGCGCCAGCAGCCAAGAAACGGGGAACGATCAGCCCCAGCATTTT
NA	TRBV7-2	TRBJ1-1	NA	CASRSPAGTAEAFF	TGTGCCAGCAGGAGCCCGGCGGGGACTGCTGAAGCTTTCTTT
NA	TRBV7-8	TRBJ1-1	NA	CASSLRVDTEAFF	TGTGCCAGCAGCTTACGAGTGGACACTGAAGCTTTCTTT
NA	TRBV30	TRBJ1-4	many	CAWSVTPPGNEGKLFF	TGTGCCTGGAGTGTAACCCCGCCAGGGAACGAAGGAAAACTGTTTTTT
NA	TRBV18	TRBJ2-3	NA	CASSLGALSTDTQYF	TGTGCCAGCTCTCTAGGGGCCCTTAGCACAGATACGCAGTATTTT
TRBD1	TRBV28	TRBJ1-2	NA	CASTPGQGRYGYTF	TGTGCCAGCACCCCAGGACAGGGTCGGTATGGCTACACCTTC
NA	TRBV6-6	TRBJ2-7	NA	CASSYTDWSYEQYF	TGTGCCAGCAGTTATACGGACTGGTCCTACGAGCAGTACTTC
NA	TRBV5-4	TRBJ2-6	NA	CASRGPGANVLTF	TGTGCCAGCAGGGGGCCCGGGGCCAACGTCCTGACTTTC
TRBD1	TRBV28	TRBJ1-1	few	CASSLGQGAEAFF	TGTGCCAGCAGTCTGGGACAGGGCGCTGAAGCTTTCTTT
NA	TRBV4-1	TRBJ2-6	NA	CASSLRASGANVLTF	TGCGCCAGCAGCCTCAGGGCATCTGGGGCCAACGTCCTGACTTTC
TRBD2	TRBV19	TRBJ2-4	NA	CASSITSGSPNIQYF	TGTGCCAGTAGTATAACTAGCGGGAGCCCAAACATTCAGTACTTC
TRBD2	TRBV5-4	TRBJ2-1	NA	CASSATSGGAYNEQFF	TGTGCCAGCAGCGCGACTAGCGGGGGGGCCTACAATGAGCAGTTCTTC